This T cell receptor beta chain was recorded in a study of blood T cell repertoires in COVID-19. The CDR3 runs 17 residues. Germline values: CDR1 SGHVS, CDR2 FQNEAQ. V lost 3 bases, J lost 4 bases, and 18 bases lay in between. Here immunoSEQ multiplex PCR was the method, and the copy in TCRdb shows in-frame clones only, minus some. This sample yields some 190,000 clones, of which 70% to 90% are seen a single time; around 4.9% belongs to the top ten. The genes are TRBV7-8 and TRBJ2-2, with a possible D match to TRBD2 (5 bases). The TCR originated in a woman older than 75 with acute or convalescent COVID-19. The source material was peripheral blood. CDR3 nucleotide sequence: TGTGCCAGCAGCTTGGGTGGCGGCCGCCGGGGCACCGGGGAGCTGTTTTTT. This gives the protein CASSLGGGRRGTGELFF.